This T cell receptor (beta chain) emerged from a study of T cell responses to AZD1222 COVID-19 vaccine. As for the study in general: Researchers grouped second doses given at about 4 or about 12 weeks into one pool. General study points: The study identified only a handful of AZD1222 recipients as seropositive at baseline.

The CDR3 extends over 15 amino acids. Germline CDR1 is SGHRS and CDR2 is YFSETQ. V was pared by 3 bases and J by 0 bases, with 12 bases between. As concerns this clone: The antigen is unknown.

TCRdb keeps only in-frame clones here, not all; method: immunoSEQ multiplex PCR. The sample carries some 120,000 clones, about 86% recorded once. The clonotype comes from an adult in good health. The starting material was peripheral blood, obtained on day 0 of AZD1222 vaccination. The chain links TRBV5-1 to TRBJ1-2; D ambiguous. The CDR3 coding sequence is TGCGCCAGCAGCTCATTACCAGAGGCTAACTATGGCTACACCTTC. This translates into CASSSLPEANYGYTF.